This T cell receptor (beta chain) was documented in a study of monozygotic twins with inflammatory bowel disease (dated by TCRdb to about 2019). A note on the overall study: The full study comprised around 30 monozygotic twin pairs: nine German pairs (four IBD-concordant, five IBD-discordant) and 19 IBD-discordant Danish pairs. The search for disease-associated traits relied mainly on comparing IBD patients with their genetically identical healthy co-twins within discordant pairs. Each individual had, on average, about 151 000 unique TCRalpha sequences and 181 000 unique TCRbeta sequences available for analysis. Study-wide findings and limitations: A decrease in TCRbeta repertoire diversity, as measured by inverse Simpson index, was observed in IBD patients compared with their healthy co-twins. Compared with healthy twins, IBD patients had fewer clonotypes in common with other individuals, a difference most pronounced in patients showing signs of disease activity. Repertoire similarity did not differ between concordant and discordant twins, which could be due to limited statistical power. No single strong signal or clonotype linked to IBD turned up in the results, so the idea that one exists was not supported. Different T cell subtypes could not be distinguished in the analysis. Differing immunosuppressive treatments among patients may have added background noise and inter-individual variability to the repertoires.

The library was prepared using 5' RACE. The input for every TCR library was approximately 3,500 ng of total RNA. For each sample, cDNA synthesis with SMARTScribe reverse transcriptase was split into eight separate reactions. Unique molecular identifiers containing a 6-nucleotide sample barcode were introduced through template switching during cDNA synthesis. Two nested PCRs of about 15 and 9 cycles amplified the TCRalpha and TCRbeta cDNA, and bead purification followed each PCR. Before amplification, the cDNA was both treated with uracil DNA-glycosylase and purified with the QIAquick PCR purification kit. The second PCR was the step at which Illumina TruSeq-compatible adapters and sample-specific barcodes were added. TapeStation and Qubit were used to check library quality and concentration, and approximately 5.5 ng of each library went into the pool. Pooled libraries were sequenced on an Illumina HiSeq2500 single-index Rapid Run with 2 x 100 bp reads and custom sequencing primers. The authors' pipeline ran thus. MiGEC version 1.2.6 was used for UMI-based consensus assembly to correct PCR and sequencing errors. MiXCR version 2.1.1 was used to carry out V(D)J alignment, clonotype assembly and CDR3 extraction. To normalise gene usage, clonotype sharing and MAIT/NKT TCR abundance, the top 1000, 10 000 and 20 000 clonotypes in each sample were analysed. Diversity was computed as the inverse Simpson index with the vegan R package after downsampling to 27 000 UMIs. Paired Mann-Whitney U tests were applied to discordant twin pairs, and Benjamini-Hochberg correction was used for multiple testing. Each entry corresponds to one CDR3 protein sequence from reads that TCRdb reprocessed, and DNA is not given. TCRdb, not the authors, supplied the V and J calls. In this sample's table one finds around 100,000 distinct CDR3 sequences. Of the sample, under 2.5% is held by the ten largest clones.

CDR1 SGHTA and CDR2 FQGNSA are derived from the germline V gene. From its cysteine to its phenylalanine, the CDR3 spans 14 amino acids. No DNA sequence is on record. In the case of this clonotype: Its antigen is currently not known.

From each donor, an approximately 2.5 ml peripheral blood sample was collected into PAXgene tubes and kept at -80 degrees C. Without T cell sorting, total RNA was isolated from whole blood using the PAXgene blood miRNA kit on an automated QIAcube. Deep TCRalpha and TCRbeta repertoire profiling with unique molecular barcoding was performed on peripheral blood of monozygotic twin pairs concordant or discordant for inflammatory bowel disease. Smoking habits were recorded for all twin pairs, with individuals classified as current, former or never smokers. Sequenced input: blood. The clonotype was recovered from a human donor with ulcerative colitis or Crohn's disease, or a healthy co-twin of an affected twin (not recorded which). Rearrangement joined TRBV7-2 to TRBJ2-7; TCRdb's D gene call, TRBD2, goes unchecked for lack of DNA. The CDR3 has the sequence CASSHSSGQDEQYF.